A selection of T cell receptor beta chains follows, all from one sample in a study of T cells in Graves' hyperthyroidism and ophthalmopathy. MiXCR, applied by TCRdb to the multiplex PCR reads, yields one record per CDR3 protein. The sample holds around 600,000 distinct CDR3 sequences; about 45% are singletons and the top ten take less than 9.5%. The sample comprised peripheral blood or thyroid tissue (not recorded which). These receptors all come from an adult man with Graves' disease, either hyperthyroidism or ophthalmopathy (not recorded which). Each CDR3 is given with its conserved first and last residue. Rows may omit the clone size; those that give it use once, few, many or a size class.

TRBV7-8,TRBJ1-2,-,CASSRGNQPTNYGYTF
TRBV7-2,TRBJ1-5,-,CASSLERPVSNQPQHF
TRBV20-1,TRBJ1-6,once,CSARDGQGKSNSPLHF
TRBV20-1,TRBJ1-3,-,CSASMGNTIYF
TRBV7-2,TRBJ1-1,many,CASSPFMNTEAFF
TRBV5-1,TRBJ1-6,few,CASRPSPGESPLHF
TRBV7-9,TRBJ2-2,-,CASSHGTGSTGELFF
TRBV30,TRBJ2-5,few,CAWNWGVQETQYF
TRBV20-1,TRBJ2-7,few,CSALIDSYEQYF
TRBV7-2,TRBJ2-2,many,CASSLEAGTGELFF
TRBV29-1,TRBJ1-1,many,CSVVGDTMNTEAFF
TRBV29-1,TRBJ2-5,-,CSVGGRAQYF
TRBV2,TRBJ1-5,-,CTCGQADSNQPQHF
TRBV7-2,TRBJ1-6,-,CASSQVSKGGDSPLHF
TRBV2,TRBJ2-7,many,CASSLGKGNANYEQYF
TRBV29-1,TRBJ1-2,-,CSVTTGIGGSGYTF
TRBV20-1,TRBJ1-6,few,CSARNSGNSPLHF
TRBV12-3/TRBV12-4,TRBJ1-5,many,CASSATGLNQPQHF
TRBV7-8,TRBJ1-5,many,CASSLAGRAQPQHF
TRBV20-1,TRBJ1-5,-,CSARDLTGIQPQHF
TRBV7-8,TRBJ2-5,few,CASSLYAGVTETQYF
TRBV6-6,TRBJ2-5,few,CASSYVRGSETQYF
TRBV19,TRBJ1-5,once,CASSCIGQGGNQPQHF
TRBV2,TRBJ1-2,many,CASRLGQNYGYTF
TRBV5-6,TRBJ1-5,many,CASSLWQINQPQHF
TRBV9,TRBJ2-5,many,CASSVRGQETQYF
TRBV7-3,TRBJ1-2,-,CASQSSGADRNYGYTF
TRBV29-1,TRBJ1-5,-,CSDRDRGNQPQHF
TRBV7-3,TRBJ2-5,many,CASSLTREETQYF
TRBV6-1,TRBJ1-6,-,CASNRNSHNSPLHF
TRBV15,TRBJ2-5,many,CATSRDRGKETQYF
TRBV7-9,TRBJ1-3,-,CASSQGRVGSGNTIYF
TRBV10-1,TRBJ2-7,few,CASSESTSGSYEQYF
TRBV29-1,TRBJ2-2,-,CSVEDRGLFF
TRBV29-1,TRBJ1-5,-,CSVDGQGGSEHF
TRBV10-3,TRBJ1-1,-,CAIRDTERGTEAFF
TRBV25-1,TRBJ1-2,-,CASSGIRYGYTF
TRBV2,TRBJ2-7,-,CASSEAGTTYEQYF
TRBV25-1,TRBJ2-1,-,CASSVGGGEQFF
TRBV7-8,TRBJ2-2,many,CASSRLAWELFF
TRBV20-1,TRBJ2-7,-,CSARDGGRYEQYF
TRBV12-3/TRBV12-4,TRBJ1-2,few,CASSPPDRANYGYTF
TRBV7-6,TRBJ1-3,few,CASSFMTGPGNTIYF
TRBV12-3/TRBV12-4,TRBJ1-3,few,CASSLKGTVSSGNTIYF
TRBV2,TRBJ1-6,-,CASSYFPQFNSPLHF
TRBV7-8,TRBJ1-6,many,CASGLSSYNSPLHF
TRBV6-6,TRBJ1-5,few,CASSYSGGRGQPQHF
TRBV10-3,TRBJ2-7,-,CAARGTYEQYF
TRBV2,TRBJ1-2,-,CASSEGGGGYTF
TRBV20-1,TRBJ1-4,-,CSARGDGTAPNKKLFF
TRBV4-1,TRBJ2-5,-,CASSSDRVETQYF
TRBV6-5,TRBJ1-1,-,CASSYPGTHTEAFF
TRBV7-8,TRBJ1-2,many,CASSLSPGSAYGYTF
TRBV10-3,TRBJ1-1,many,CAISERGAEGEAFF
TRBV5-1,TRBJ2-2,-,CASRRDAGIAGELFF
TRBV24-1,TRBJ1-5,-,CATSEHWTVQPQHF
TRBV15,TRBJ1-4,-,CATSRDLGAGEKLFF
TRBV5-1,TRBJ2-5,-,CASSLLGGSEETQYF
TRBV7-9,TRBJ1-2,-,CASSPPSSNYGYTF